The rows below give T cell receptor beta chains drawn from one sample of a study of CD8+ T cells in alopecia areata. Sequencing used immunoSEQ multiplex PCR; TCRdb keeps in-frame clones, though not all of them. Of about 150,000 clones listed, under 60% were seen once; the top ten hold roughly a fifth. Material: CD8+ T cells sorted from blood, obtained at week 0. These receptors came from a human donor with alopecia areata. CDR3s include the opening cysteine and the closing phenylalanine or tryptophan. Fields, in order: J gene, D gene, V gene, clone size, CDR3 DNA, CDR3 protein. D genes are given only for firm matches. Size tells how often a clone was seen (once, few, many) or the class of an expanded clone, and some rows leave it out.

TRBJ1-2,-,TRBV10-3,few,TGTGCCATCAGTGAGCCAACAGGAGGGCGCGGGTCGGCTGGCTACACCTTC,CAISEPTGGRGSAGYTF
TRBJ1-6,-,TRBV7-9,-,TGTGCCAGCAGCTTCATCCTACAGGATTCACCCCTCCACTTT,CASSFILQDSPLHF
TRBJ1-1,TRBD1,TRBV30,few,TGTGCCTGGAGTCCAGGGGGGACCGAAGCTTTCTTT,CAWSPGGTEAFF
TRBJ2-3,-,TRBV29-1,once,TGCAGTGCCCCCACAGATACGCAGTATTTT,CSAPTDTQYF
TRBJ2-7,-,TRBV18,-,TGTGCCAGCTCACCCGGGCAGGTGGAGATTAACTACGAGCAGTACTTC,CASSPGQVEINYEQYF
TRBJ2-7,-,TRBV2,-,TGTGCCAGCAGTGAGCAGGGAGGTCCCTACGAGCAGTACTTC,CASSEQGGPYEQYF
TRBJ2-7,-,TRBV2,-,TGTGCCAGTGGCTGTGAGTACGAGCAGTACTTC,CASGCEYEQYF
TRBJ2-7,-,TRBV13,-,TGTGCCAGCAGCATCGGACAGATGGGCTACGAGCAGTACTTC,CASSIGQMGYEQYF
TRBJ1-6,TRBD1,TRBV9,-,TGTGCCAGCAGCACAGGGGACCCTAATTCACCCCTCCACTTT,CASSTGDPNSPLHF
TRBJ2-1,-,TRBV30,-,TGTGCCTGGACCATTGATTACAATGAGCAGTTCTTC,CAWTIDYNEQFF
TRBJ1-2,-,TRBV29-1,-,TGCAGCGTTGAAGAGGACCATGGCTACACCTTC,CSVEEDHGYTF
TRBJ2-5,-,TRBV7-8,once,TGTGCCAGCAGCTTATTACGGGGGGCTGGGGAGACCCAGTACTTC,CASSLLRGAGETQYF
TRBJ2-7,-,TRBV30,-,TGTGCCTGGAGCGAGAGTACCTACGAGCAGTACTTC,CAWSESTYEQYF
TRBJ1-2,TRBD1,TRBV25-1,-,TGTGCCAGCAGTTACGGGACAGGGCGGAATGGCTACACCTTC,CASSYGTGRNGYTF